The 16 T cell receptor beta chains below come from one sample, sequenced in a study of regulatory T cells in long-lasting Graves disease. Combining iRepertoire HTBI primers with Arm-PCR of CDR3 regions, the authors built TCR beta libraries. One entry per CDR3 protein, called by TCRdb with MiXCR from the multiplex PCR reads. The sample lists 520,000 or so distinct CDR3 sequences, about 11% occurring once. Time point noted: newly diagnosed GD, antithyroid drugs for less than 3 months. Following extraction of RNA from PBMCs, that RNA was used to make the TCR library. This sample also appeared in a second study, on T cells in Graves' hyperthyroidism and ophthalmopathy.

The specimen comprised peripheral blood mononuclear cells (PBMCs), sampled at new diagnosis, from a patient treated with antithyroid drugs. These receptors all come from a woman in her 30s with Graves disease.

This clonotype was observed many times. The CDR3 loop is CASSERSGKPYEQYF. In DNA, the CDR3 is TGTGCCAGCAGTGAGCGAAGCGGGAAGCCCTACGAGCAGTACTTC. The chain combines TRBV2 with TRBJ2-7; 7 nucleotides line up with TRBD2. CDR1 and CDR2 (germline): SNHLY, FYNNEI. The CDR3 has 15 amino acids. Unmatched junction bases numbered 7, after V lost 3 bases and J lost 2 bases.

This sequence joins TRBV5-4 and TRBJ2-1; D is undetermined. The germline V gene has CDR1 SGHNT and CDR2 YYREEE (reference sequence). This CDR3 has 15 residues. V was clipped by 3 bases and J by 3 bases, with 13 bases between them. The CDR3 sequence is CASSSGPTDYNEQFF. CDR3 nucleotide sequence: TGTGCCAGCAGCTCCGGACCGACTGACTACAATGAGCAGTTCTTC. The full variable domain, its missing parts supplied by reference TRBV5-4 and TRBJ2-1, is ETGVTQSPTHLIKTRGQQVTLRCSSQSGHNTVSWYQQALGQGPQFIFQYYREEENGRGNFPPRFSGLQFPNYSSELNVNALELDDSALYLCASSSGPTDYNEQFFGPGTRLTVL.

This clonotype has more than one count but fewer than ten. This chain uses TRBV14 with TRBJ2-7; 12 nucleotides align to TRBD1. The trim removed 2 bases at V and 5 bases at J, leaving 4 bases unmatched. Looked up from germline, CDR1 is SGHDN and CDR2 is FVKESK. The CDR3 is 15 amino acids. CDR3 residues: CASSQLGTGGDEQYF. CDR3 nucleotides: TGTGCCAGCAGCCAATTGGGGACAGGGGGCGACGAGCAGTACTTC.

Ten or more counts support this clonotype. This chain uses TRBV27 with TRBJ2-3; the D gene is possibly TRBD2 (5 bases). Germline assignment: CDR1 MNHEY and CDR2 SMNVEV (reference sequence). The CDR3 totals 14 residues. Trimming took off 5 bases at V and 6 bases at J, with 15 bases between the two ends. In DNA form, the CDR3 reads TGTGCCAGCAGTCCCCAAACTAGAGCGGATACGCAGTATTTT. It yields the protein CASSPQTRADTQYF.

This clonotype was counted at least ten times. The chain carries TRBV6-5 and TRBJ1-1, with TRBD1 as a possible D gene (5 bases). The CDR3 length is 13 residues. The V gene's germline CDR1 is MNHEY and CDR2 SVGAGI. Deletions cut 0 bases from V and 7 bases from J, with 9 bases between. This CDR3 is CASSYSRGGEAFF. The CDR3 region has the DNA TGTGCCAGCAGTTACTCGAGGGGAGGTGAAGCTTTCTTT.

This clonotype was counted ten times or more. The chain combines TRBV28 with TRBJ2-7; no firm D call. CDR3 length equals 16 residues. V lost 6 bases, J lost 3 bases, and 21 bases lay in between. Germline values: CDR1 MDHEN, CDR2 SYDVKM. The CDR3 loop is CASSPRRAPPIYEQYF. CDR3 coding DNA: TGTGCCAGCAGCCCCAGGCGCGCCCCTCCAATCTACGAGCAGTACTTC.

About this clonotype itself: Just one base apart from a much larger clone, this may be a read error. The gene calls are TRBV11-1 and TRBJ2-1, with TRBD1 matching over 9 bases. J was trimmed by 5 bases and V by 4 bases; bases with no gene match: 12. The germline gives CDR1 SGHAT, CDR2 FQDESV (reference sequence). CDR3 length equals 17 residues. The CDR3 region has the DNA TGTGCCAGCAGCTCCTACCGGGACAGGGTCGGGAACAATGAGCAGTTCTTC. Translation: CASSSYRDRVGNNEQFF.

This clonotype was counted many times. CDR3 nucleotides: TGCGCCAGCAGCTTGGCGCCAGGGAACTACGAGCAGTACTTC. It specifies CASSLAPGNYEQYF. This sequence joins TRBV5-1 and TRBJ2-7; tentative D call: TRBD1 (5 bases). V lost 0 bases to trimming and J lost 3 bases, with 10 bases between them. The germline V gene encodes CDR1 SGHRS and CDR2 YFSETQ. The CDR3 sequence is 14 residues long.

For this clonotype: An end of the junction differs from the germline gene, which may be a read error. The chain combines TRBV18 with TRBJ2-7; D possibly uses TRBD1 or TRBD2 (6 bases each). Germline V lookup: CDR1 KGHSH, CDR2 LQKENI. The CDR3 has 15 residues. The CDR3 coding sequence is TGTACCAGCTCACCGGGAAGGGGGGCCTCCTACGAGCAGTACTTC. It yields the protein CTSSPGRGASYEQYF.

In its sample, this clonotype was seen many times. The DNA for the CDR3 is TGTGCCAGCTCACCACCAGAGGGCCGGGGGGAGACCCAGTACTTC. It codes for CASSPPEGRGETQYF. J is TRBJ2-5 and V is TRBV18; TRBD2 might be the D (6 bases). The V gene lost 0 bases and the J gene lost 5 bases, with 13 bases spanning the gap. This CDR3 has 15 amino acids. CDR1 and CDR2 from the germline V gene are KGHSH and LQKENI.

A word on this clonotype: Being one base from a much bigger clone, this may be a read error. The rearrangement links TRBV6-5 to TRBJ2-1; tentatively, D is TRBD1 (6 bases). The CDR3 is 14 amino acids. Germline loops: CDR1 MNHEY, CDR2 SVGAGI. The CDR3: CDSSFIDQGNEQFF. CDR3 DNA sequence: TGTGACAGCAGCTTCATAGATCAGGGGAATGAGCAGTTCTTC.

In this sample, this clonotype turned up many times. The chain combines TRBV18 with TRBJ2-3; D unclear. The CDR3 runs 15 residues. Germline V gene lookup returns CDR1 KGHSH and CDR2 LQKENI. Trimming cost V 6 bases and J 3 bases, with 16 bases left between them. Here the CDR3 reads CASSLGGPGTDTQYF. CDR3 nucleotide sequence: TGTGCCAGCTCCCTGGGCGGCCCGGGTACAGATACGCAGTATTTT.

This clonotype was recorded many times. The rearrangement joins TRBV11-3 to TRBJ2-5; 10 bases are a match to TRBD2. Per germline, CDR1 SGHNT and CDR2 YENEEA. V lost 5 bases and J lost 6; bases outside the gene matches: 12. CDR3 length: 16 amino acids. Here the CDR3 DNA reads TGTGCCAGCAGCCCCGGAGCGGGAGGGCCCGTGAAGACCCAGTACTTC. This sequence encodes CASSPGAGGPVKTQYF. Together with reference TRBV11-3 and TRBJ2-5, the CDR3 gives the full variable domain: EAGVVQSPRYKIIEKKQPVAFWCNPISGHNTLYWYLQNLGQGPELLIRYENEEAVDDSQLPKDRFSAERLKGVDSTLKIQPAELGDSAVYLCASSPGAGGPVKTQYFGPGTRLLVL.

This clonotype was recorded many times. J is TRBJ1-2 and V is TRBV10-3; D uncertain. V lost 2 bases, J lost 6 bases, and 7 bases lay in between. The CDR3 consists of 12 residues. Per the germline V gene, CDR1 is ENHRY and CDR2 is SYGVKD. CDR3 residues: CAISEESDGYTF. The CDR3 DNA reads TGTGCCATCAGTGAGGAAAGTGATGGCTACACCTTC.

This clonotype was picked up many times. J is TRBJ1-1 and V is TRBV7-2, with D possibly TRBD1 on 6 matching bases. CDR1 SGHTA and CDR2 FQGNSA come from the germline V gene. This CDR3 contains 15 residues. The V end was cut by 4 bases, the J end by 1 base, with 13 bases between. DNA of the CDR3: TGTGCCAGCAGCTCCTCGACAGGTACGAACACTGAAGCTTTCTTT. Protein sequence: CASSSSTGTNTEAFF. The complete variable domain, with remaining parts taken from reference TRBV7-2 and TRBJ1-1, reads GAGVSQSPSNKVTEKGKDVELRCDPISGHTALYWYRQSLGQGLEFLIYFQGNSAPDKSGLPSDRFSAERTGGSVSTLTIQRTQQEDSAVYLCASSSSTGTNTEAFFGQGTRLTVV.

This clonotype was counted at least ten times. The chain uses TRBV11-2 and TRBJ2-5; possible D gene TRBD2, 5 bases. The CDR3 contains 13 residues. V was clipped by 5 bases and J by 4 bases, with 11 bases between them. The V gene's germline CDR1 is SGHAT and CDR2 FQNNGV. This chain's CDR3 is CASSLAGRETQYF. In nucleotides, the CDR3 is TGTGCCAGCAGCCTGGCGGGCCGAGAGACCCAGTACTTC. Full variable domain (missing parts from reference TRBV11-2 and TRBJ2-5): EAGVAQSPRYKIIEKRQSVAFWCNPISGHATLYWYQQILGQGPKLLIQFQNNGVVDDSQLPKDRFSAERLKGVDSTLKIQPAKLEDSAVYLCASSLAGRETQYFGPGTRLLVL.